A selection of T cell receptor beta chains follows, all from one sample in a study of blood T cell repertoires in COVID-19. Clones were read by immunoSEQ multiplex PCR, and TCRdb kept only the in-frame ones, dropping some. This sample has 110,000 to 150,000 clones, with about three quarters found just once. Sequenced input: peripheral blood. Receptor source: a man older than 75 with acute or convalescent COVID-19. Both conserved end residues are part of each CDR3. The D gene is left open where the match is weak. Part of the rows lack a size; the others show once, few, many or a class for expanded clones.

D: .
V: TRBV2
J: TRBJ1-2
size: .
CDR3: CASRLRPNYGYTF
DNA: TGTGCCAGCAGACTGCGGCCTAACTATGGCTACACCTTC

D: .
V: TRBV19
J: TRBJ1-1
size: .
CDR3: CASSPDSPASNTEAFF
DNA: TGTGCCAGTAGCCCGGACAGCCCAGCTTCGAACACTGAAGCTTTCTTT

D: .
V: TRBV6-2/TRBV6-3
J: TRBJ1-1
size: .
CDR3: CASSYGALLTEAFF
DNA: TGTGCCAGCAGTTACGGGGCGTTGCTCACTGAAGCTTTCTTT

D: .
V: TRBV5-5
J: TRBJ1-6
size: .
CDR3: CASSSLQGNSPLHF
DNA: TGTGCCAGCAGCTCCCTACAGGGTAATTCACCCCTCCACTTT

D: .
V: TRBV2
J: TRBJ1-5
size: once
CDR3: CASGPERNQPQHF
DNA: TGTGCCAGCGGGCCCGAGCGGAATCAGCCCCAGCATTTT

D: .
V: TRBV20-1
J: TRBJ2-7
size: .
CDR3: CSAGGWEQGGGEQYF
DNA: TGCAGTGCTGGTGGATGGGAGCAGGGAGGCGGCGAGCAGTACTTC

D: .
V: TRBV9
J: TRBJ2-7
size: .
CDR3: CASSKSGSGSSYEQYF
DNA: TGTGCCAGCAGCAAATCAGGTAGTGGGAGCTCCTACGAGCAGTACTTC

D: .
V: TRBV5-6
J: TRBJ1-2
size: .
CDR3: CASSRGGADGYTF
DNA: TGTGCCAGCAGCCGAGGGGGGGCTGACGGCTACACCTTC

D: TRBD1
V: TRBV10-3
J: TRBJ1-5
size: once
CDR3: CATRLTGDSNQPQHF
DNA: TGTGCCACAAGACTTACAGGGGATAGCAATCAGCCCCAGCATTTT

D: .
V: TRBV5-4
J: TRBJ2-7
size: few
CDR3: CASSRGGHREQYF
DNA: TGTGCCAGCAGCCGTGGCGGCCACCGGGAGCAGTACTTC

D: TRBD1
V: TRBV4-1
J: TRBJ2-6
size: .
CDR3: CASSQRQGMVSGANVLTF
DNA: TGCGCCAGCAGCCAGAGACAGGGTATGGTTTCTGGGGCCAACGTCCTGACTTTC

D: TRBD1
V: TRBV4-3
J: TRBJ1-5
size: .
CDR3: CASSQGQGGRPQHF
DNA: TGCGCCAGCAGCCAGGGACAGGGGGGAAGGCCCCAGCATTTT

D: .
V: TRBV7-3
J: TRBJ1-1
size: .
CDR3: CASSLGRRTEAFF
DNA: TGTGCCAGCAGCTTGGGGAGACGGACTGAAGCTTTCTTT

D: TRBD1
V: TRBV6-5
J: TRBJ1-2
size: .
CDR3: CASRVGQAGGYTF
DNA: TGTGCCAGCAGGGTCGGACAGGCTGGTGGCTACACCTTC

D: .
V: TRBV5-4
J: TRBJ1-1
size: .
CDR3: CASSLEVANTEAFF
DNA: TGTGCCAGCAGCTTGGAGGTAGCGAACACTGAAGCTTTCTTT

D: .
V: TRBV5-5
J: TRBJ1-3
size: .
CDR3: CASSLAPAGGNTIYF
DNA: TGTGCCAGCAGCTTGGCCCCGGCGGGTGGAAACACCATATATTTT

D: .
V: TRBV4-1
J: TRBJ1-5
size: few
CDR3: CASSQEWSGYQPQHF
DNA: TGCGCCAGCAGCCAAGAGTGGTCAGGGTATCAGCCCCAGCATTTT

D: .
V: TRBV3-1/TRBV3-2
J: TRBJ1-6
size: .
CDR3: CASSRTGSPLHF
DNA: TGTGCCAGCAGCCGAACCGGTTCACCCCTCCACTTT

D: .
V: TRBV5-1
J: TRBJ1-4
size: few
CDR3: CASSLASTNEKLFF
DNA: TGCGCCAGCAGCTTGGCCTCAACTAATGAAAAACTGTTTTTT

D: TRBD1
V: TRBV27
J: TRBJ1-5
size: .
CDR3: CASSTRQGARTQPQHF
DNA: TGTGCCAGCAGTACCCGACAGGGGGCGCGTACTCAGCCCCAGCATTTT

D: .
V: TRBV6-4
J: TRBJ1-5
size: .
CDR3: CASSVTLDSPITNQPQHF
DNA: TGTGCCAGCAGTGTCACCTTGGACAGCCCAATCACCAATCAGCCCCAGCATTTT

D: TRBD1
V: TRBV11-2
J: TRBJ2-5
size: .
CDR3: CASSLFSGQGQETQYF
DNA: TGTGCCAGCAGCTTATTTTCGGGACAGGGGCAAGAGACCCAGTACTTC

D: TRBD1
V: TRBV24-1
J: TRBJ1-1
size: .
CDR3: CATRGQGKTEAFF
DNA: TGTGCCACCAGGGGACAGGGGAAGACTGAAGCTTTCTTT

D: .
V: TRBV19
J: TRBJ2-7
size: .
CDR3: CASSSLDRSYEQYF
DNA: TGTGCCAGTAGTTCCCTGGACAGATCCTACGAGCAGTACTTC

D: TRBD1
V: TRBV7-8
J: TRBJ2-7
size: .
CDR3: CASSRDRSYEQYF
DNA: TGTGCCAGCAGCCGGGACAGATCCTACGAGCAGTACTTC

D: TRBD2
V: TRBV11-3
J: TRBJ2-1
size: .
CDR3: CASSSREGFDEQFF
DNA: TGTGCCAGCAGCTCGAGGGAGGGCTTCGATGAGCAGTTCTTC

D: TRBD2
V: TRBV28
J: TRBJ2-5
size: few
CDR3: CASSSSGALRDLETQYF
DNA: TGTGCCAGCAGTTCTAGCGGGGCCCTCAGGGATTTGGAGACCCAGTACTTC